This T cell receptor beta chain was obtained from a study of OX40 agonist ivuxolimab in advanced cancers. At the level of the study: Of the participants, around 43% had some prior anti-PD-1, anti-PD-L1 or anti-CTLA-4 therapy, which was allowed. General study findings and limits: Clones of CD4+ and CD8+ blood T cells grew by week 6 at doses of 0.1 to 3.0 mg/kg.

Only in-frame clones appear in the TCRdb table, and some are missing; sequencing was by immunoSEQ multiplex PCR. This table has 40,000 to 45,000 clones, more than 80% appearing once. For this clone: The antigen is undetermined.

The CDR3 is 17 amino acids. Germline V gene lookup returns CDR1 GTSNPN and CDR2 SVGIG (reference sequence). The germline V and J ends were trimmed by 3 bases and 0 bases, with 15 bases remaining between them. Sequencing was performed on CD4+ or CD8+ T cells sorted from blood, taken in a trial of the OX40 agonist ivuxolimab. The V gene is TRBV30, the J gene TRBJ1-6; maybe TRBD1 (5 bases). This clonotype originated in an adult with an advanced solid tumor such as melanoma, head and neck, liver or kidney cancer. The CDR3 spells CAWRGRGRSSYNSPLHF. CDR3 nucleotide sequence: TGTGCCTGGAGGGGAAGGGGACGGAGCTCCTATAATTCACCCCTCCACTTT. The full variable domain, rest sourced from reference TRBV30 and TRBJ1-6, is SQTIHQWPATLVQPVGSPLSLECTVEGTSNPNLYWYRQAAGRGLQLLFYSVGIGQISSEVPQNLSASRPQDRQFILSSKKLLLSDSGFYLCAWRGRGRSSYNSPLHFGNGTRLTVT.